A selection of T cell receptor beta chains follows, all from one sample in a study of T cells in Graves' hyperthyroidism and ophthalmopathy. TCRdb redid the calling of the multiplex PCR reads with MiXCR, one entry per CDR3 protein. The top ten clones hold about 7.7% of a sample with about 660,000 distinct CDR3 sequences, approximately 42% of them seen once. Specimen: peripheral blood or thyroid tissue (not recorded which). Receptors originate from an adult man with Graves' disease, either hyperthyroidism or ophthalmopathy (not recorded which). Each CDR3 is given with its conserved first and last residue. The D gene is left open where the match is weak. A row's size may be missing; if present it is once, few, many or a size class.

. TRBD1 TRBJ1-1 TRBV2 TGTGCCAGCAGTATAGGGGGCCCGAACACTGAAGCTTTCTTT CASSIGGPNTEAFF
few TRBD1 TRBJ2-7 TRBV20-1 TGCAGTGCTAGAGAAGGGGGCAGGGACTCCTACGAGCAGTACTTC CSAREGGRDSYEQYF
. TRBD1 TRBJ1-1 TRBV10-3 TGTGCCATCAGTGTACAAGGGACAGGGACCACTGAAGCTTTCTTT CAISVQGTGTTEAFF
. . TRBJ1-5 TRBV6-1 TGTGCCAGCAGTAGGGACCCGGGGGGCAATCAGCCCCAGCATTTT CASSRDPGGNQPQHF
. TRBD1 TRBJ2-2 TRBV7-9 TGTGCCAGCAGCTTGATAACAGGGGTCCCCGGGGAGCTGTTTTTT CASSLITGVPGELFF
. . TRBJ1-2 TRBV6-1 TGTGCCAGCAGTGAAGCGCTTTTCTATGGCTACACCTTC CASSEALFYGYTF
few . TRBJ1-2 TRBV29-1 TGCAGCGTTGAAAAGGACGGCCAGGGAGTCCCCTATGGCTACACCTTC CSVEKDGQGVPYGYTF
many . TRBJ1-5 TRBV9 TGTGCCAGCAGCGGCGGACAGATTAATCAGCCCCAGCATTTT CASSGGQINQPQHF
many TRBD1 TRBJ1-2 TRBV29-1 TGCAGCGTTGATATGACAGGGGGCTATCGGGACTATGGCTACACCTTC CSVDMTGGYRDYGYTF
. TRBD1 TRBJ1-4 TRBV2 TGTGCCAGCAGTAGCGGCACAGGGGGCGAAGAAAAACTGTTTTTT CASSSGTGGEEKLFF
. . TRBJ1-2 TRBV29-1 TGCAGCGGAGGGGGCTATGGCTACACCTTC CSGGGYGYTF
. . TRBJ1-2 TRBV2 TGTGCCAGCAGCAGTGGCCCGGGACGCTATGGCTACACCACCTTC CASSSGPGRYGYTTF
. . TRBJ1-2 TRBV20-1 TGCAGTGCTAGAGGTGTCGGGGGTGGCTCCGGCTACACCTTC CSARGVGGGSGYTF
few TRBD1 TRBJ1-1 TRBV7-2 TGTGCCAGCAGTCCGCACACAGGGGGCACTGAAGCTTTCTTT CASSPHTGGTEAFF